This passage covers 14 T cell receptor beta chains from one sample sequenced in a study of T cell responses to AZD1222 COVID-19 vaccine. TCRdb's table, derived via immunoSEQ multiplex PCR, lists solely in-frame clones and lacks some. Of 150,000 or so clones listed, under 95% are singletons. Sequencing was performed on peripheral blood, taken on day 0 of AZD1222 vaccination. The receptors were gathered from an adult in good health.

CDR3 sequence (DNA): TGTGCCAGCTCACCACCGGGACAGGGGGCCAAGAACACTGAAGCTTTCTTT. Translated, it gives CASSPPGQGAKNTEAFF. V usage is TRBV18 and J usage is TRBJ1-1; 12 bases are shared with TRBD1. Germline trimming cut 0 bases from V and 1 base from J; bases unmatched to any gene: 3. The CDR3 has 17 residues. Germline CDR1 and CDR2: KGHSH and LQKENI.

The rearrangement joins TRBV4-3 to TRBJ2-1; TRBD2 aligns across 7 bases. The CDR3 runs to 17 residues. Trimming cost V 3 bases and J 3 bases; bases outside gene matches: 11. CDR1 LGHNA and CDR2 YSLEER come from the germline V gene. The CDR3 sequence: CASSHPSGGVGYNEQFF. CDR3 coding DNA: TGCGCCAGCAGCCACCCTTCTGGGGGGGTCGGCTACAATGAGCAGTTCTTC.

V is TRBV28 and J is TRBJ1-6; 9 bases align to TRBD1. V gave up 7 bases and J gave up 10 bases; unmatched junction bases: 17. Germline CDR1 reads MDHEN; CDR2 reads SYDVKM. This CDR3 comprises 17 residues. CDR3 sequence: CASTAEGGTGFRSPLHF. For the CDR3, the DNA is TGTGCCAGCACCGCCGAGGGGGGGACAGGGTTTCGGTCACCCCTCCACTTT.

CDR3 loop: CASSSTGGTYEQYF. The CDR3 bases are TGTGCCAGCAGCTCGACAGGGGGAACCTACGAGCAGTACTTC. V usage is TRBV7-9 and J usage is TRBJ2-7, with 9 bases aligning to TRBD1. Germline-derived CDR1 and CDR2 are SEHNR and FQNEAQ (reference sequence). The CDR3 loop spans 14 amino acids. Unmatched junction bases numbered 3, after V lost 4 bases and J lost 2 bases.

The chain recombines TRBV4-3 with TRBJ2-3; D gene ambiguous. The CDR3 has 13 residues. Trimming took off 1 base at V and 6 bases at J, with 8 bases between the two ends. CDR1 LGHNA and CDR2 YSLEER come from the germline V gene. CDR3 sequence (DNA): TGCGCCAGCAGCCAAGGACCTATGGATACGCAGTATTTT. Translation: CASSQGPMDTQYF.

The chain has TRBV18 and TRBJ2-7; 7 positions match TRBD2. Germline CDR1 reads KGHSH; CDR2 reads LQKENI. V shed 5 bases, J shed 3 bases, and the junction held 7 bases outside the gene matches. The CDR3 length is 14 residues. CDR3 coding DNA: TGTGCCAGCTCATATGGGGGGGGTTACTACGAGCAGTACTTC. Amino acid sequence: CASSYGGGYYEQYF.

This clone was recorded only once. This chain connects TRBV6-5 to TRBJ1-2; unclear D gene. Germline V CDR1 and CDR2: MNHEY, SVGAGI. There are 15 residues in the CDR3. The V and J ends lost 0 bases and 2 bases respectively, with 10 bases between them. The CDR3 DNA is TGTGCCAGCAGTTACTCGATTGCGGCGAACTATGGCTACACCTTC. It translates to CASSYSIAANYGYTF.

The V gene is TRBV14, the J gene TRBJ1-6, with D possibly TRBD1 on 5 matching bases. V lost 1 base to trimming and J lost 0 bases, with 13 bases between them. Germline assignment: CDR1 SGHDN and CDR2 FVKESK. This CDR3 is 18 amino acids long. In DNA form, the CDR3 reads TGTGCCAGCAGCCAAGGAGTCGGGACGAGCTCCTATAATTCACCCCTCCACTTT. This gives the protein CASSQGVGTSSYNSPLHF.

The chain uses TRBV6-9 and TRBJ2-1; possible D gene TRBD2, 6 bases. Germline assignment: CDR1 MNHGY and CDR2 SVAAGI. The CDR3 is made up of 14 amino acids. The V gene lost 7 bases and the J gene lost 7 bases, with 17 bases spanning the gap. In DNA form, the CDR3 reads TGTGCCAGCACCCGGGGAGGTCGGAGTAATGAGCAGTTCTTC. Its translation: CASTRGGRSNEQFF.

V gene TRBV5-1 combines with J gene TRBJ2-7; 10 nucleotides match TRBD2. The V and J ends lost 7 bases and 2 bases, in that order; junction bases with no gene match: 6. CDR3 size: 14 residues. Germline V CDR1 and CDR2: SGHRS, YFSETQ. The CDR3 nucleotides are TGCGCCAGCCGCGGACTAGCGGCAGCCTACGAGCAGTACTTC. Its protein product is CASRGLAAAYEQYF.

This rearrangement joins TRBV9 to TRBJ2-1; a weak D match, TRBD1 (6 bases). V was clipped by 3 bases and J by 8 bases, with 18 bases between them. This CDR3 is 15 amino acids long. The V gene's germline CDR1 is SGDLS and CDR2 YYNGEE. As DNA, the CDR3 is TGTGCCAGCAGCGCCGGGACACCCTCCGTGGATGAGCAGTTCTTC. Translation gives CASSAGTPSVDEQFF.

The chain has TRBV2 and TRBJ1-6; the match to TRBD1 covers 10 bases. The V gene end was trimmed by 6 bases and the J gene end by 7 bases; junction bases not matched to a gene: 6. The germline V gene has CDR1 SNHLY and CDR2 FYNNEI. This CDR3 is 15 amino acids long. The CDR3 sequence: CASRPGTGENSPLHF. For the CDR3, the DNA is TGTGCCAGCAGGCCCGGGACAGGGGAGAATTCACCCCTCCACTTT.

A few counts support this clone. The V and J genes are TRBV7-7 and TRBJ1-1; 9 bases map to TRBD1. The CDR3 contains 14 residues. In germline, CDR1 is SSHAT, CDR2 FNYEAQ (reference sequence). V lost 5 bases, J lost 4 bases, and 5 bases stayed unmatched. The CDR3 DNA reads TGTGCCAGCAGCCCAATGGACAGGGGCACTGAAGCTTTCTTT. Its protein product is CASSPMDRGTEAFF.

This chain uses TRBV4-1 with TRBJ1-6; D gene unclear. Germline V gives CDR1 MGHRA, CDR2 YSYEKL. This CDR3 is built from 17 residues. The V gene lost 1 base and the J gene lost 10 bases, with 20 bases spanning the gap. The CDR3 region has the DNA TGCGCCAGCAGCCAAGCGTCATCGGGTTACTTAAGCTCACCCCTCCACTTT. Its translation: CASSQASSGYLSSPLHF.